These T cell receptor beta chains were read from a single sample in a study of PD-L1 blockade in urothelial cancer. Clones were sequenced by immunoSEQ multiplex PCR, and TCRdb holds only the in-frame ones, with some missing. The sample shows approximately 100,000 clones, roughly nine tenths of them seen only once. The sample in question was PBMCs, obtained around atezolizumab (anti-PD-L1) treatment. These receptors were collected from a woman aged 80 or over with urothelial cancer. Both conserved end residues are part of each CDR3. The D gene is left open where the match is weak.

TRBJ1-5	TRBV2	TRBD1	CASRGQGASNQPQHF
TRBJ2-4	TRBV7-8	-	CASSLDSWENIQYF
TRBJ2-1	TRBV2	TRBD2	CASSPGLAGVNEQFF
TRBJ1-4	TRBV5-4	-	CASTLRTGSNEKLFF
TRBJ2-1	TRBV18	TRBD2	CASSGGAGGLANEQFF
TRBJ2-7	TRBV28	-	CASSPRRVGSSYEQYF
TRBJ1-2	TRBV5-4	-	CASSLAASGEYGYTF
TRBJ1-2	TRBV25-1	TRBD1	CASSETPGQTKSSYGYTF
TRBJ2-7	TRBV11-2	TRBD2	CASSRFGAAGDSWGEQYF
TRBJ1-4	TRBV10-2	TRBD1	CASSEDRVYEKLFF
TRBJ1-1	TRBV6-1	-	CASSKDITEAFF
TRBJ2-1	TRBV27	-	CASSPVGITDPGNEQFF
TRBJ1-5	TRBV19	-	CASSIGSQVNQPQHF
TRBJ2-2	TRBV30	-	CAWSVVDKNTGELFF
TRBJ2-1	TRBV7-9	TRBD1	CASSPMTGSYNEQFF
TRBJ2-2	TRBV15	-	CATSRDGGATGELFF
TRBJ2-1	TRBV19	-	CASSIVPLTSLFF
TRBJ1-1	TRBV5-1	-	CASRSGNTEAFF
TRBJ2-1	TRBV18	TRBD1	CASSPRGQLSYNEQFF
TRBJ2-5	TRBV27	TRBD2	CASRPIGTSGRHETQYF
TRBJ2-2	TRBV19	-	CASSIARQNTGELFF
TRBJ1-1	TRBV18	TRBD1	CASSRSGQGVTEAFF
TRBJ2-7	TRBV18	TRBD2	CASSPGTSAAYEQYF
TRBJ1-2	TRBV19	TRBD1	CASSIDPGGHGYTF
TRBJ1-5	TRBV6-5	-	CASSTRDQPQHF
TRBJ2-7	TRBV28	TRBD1	CASSLDRGFGRGYEQYF
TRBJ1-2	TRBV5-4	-	CASSVRENGYTF
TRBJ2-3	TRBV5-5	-	CASSPLTGTDTQYF
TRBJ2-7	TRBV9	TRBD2	CASSVDPSGTYEQYF
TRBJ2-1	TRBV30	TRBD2	CAWSVRPPTSGREGEQFF
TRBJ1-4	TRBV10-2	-	CASSEGLAGEKLFF
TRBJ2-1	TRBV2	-	CASSGYSPGEQFF
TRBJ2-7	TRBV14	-	CASSRGPGVEQYF
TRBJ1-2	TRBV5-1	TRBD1	CASRDGQGNYGYTF
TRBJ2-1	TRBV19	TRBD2	CASSTGGGPFNEQFF
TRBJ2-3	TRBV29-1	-	CSVDRVGQRTQYF
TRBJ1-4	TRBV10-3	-	CAITGQPNEKLFF
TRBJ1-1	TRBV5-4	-	CASSLAGNTEAFF
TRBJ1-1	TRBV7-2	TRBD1	CASSLSGQGMAAFF
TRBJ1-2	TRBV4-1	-	CASSQDQGTYGYTF
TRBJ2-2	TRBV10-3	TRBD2	CAISVLAGEVHGELFF